This is a list of T cell receptor beta chains from one sample in a study of CD8+CD57+ T cells in acquired aplastic anemia. TCRdb re-called the reads through MiXCR, storing one row per CDR3 protein. The sample includes tens of thousands of distinct CDR3 sequences, approximately 46% of them seen just once. Sequencing input: sorted CD4+, CD8+, or CD8+CD57+ T cells (not recorded which) from PBMCs. The source is a human donor in good health, serving as a control. The conserved cysteine and the conserved F or W are not part of the CDR3 here. Fields, in order: J gene, V gene, CDR3 protein.

TRBJ1-6	TRBV9	ASSVVGDSNSPLH
TRBJ2-3	TRBV5-1	ASSSSRLAPNDTQY
TRBJ2-4	TRBV5-1	ASSLDGQNIQY
TRBJ2-5	TRBV20-1	SARDGEGRETQY
TRBJ1-1	TRBV20-1	SANDRAANTEAF
TRBJ2-5	TRBV7-3	ASSPGTVQETQY
TRBJ1-6	TRBV19	ASSWTGGSYNSPLH
TRBJ2-3	TRBV24-1	ATSDYTDTQY
TRBJ1-1	TRBV4-1	ASSPFPQGRTEAF
TRBJ1-2	TRBV25-1	ASSGVQEGLSYGYT
TRBJ2-3	TRBV10-2	ASSTSVVADTQY